The 23 T cell receptor beta chains listed next were all sequenced from one sample in a study of T cells in Graves' hyperthyroidism and ophthalmopathy. RNA transcripts gave rise to amplified TCR beta CDR3 regions. HTBI primers were used for first-round RT-PCR of the TCR CDR3. MiXCR, run by TCRdb on the multiplex PCR reads, gives a single entry per CDR3 protein. In the table there are around 700,000 distinct CDR3 sequences, 15% to 20% of which are singletons. Sequencing input: blood. All receptors derive from a woman in her fifties or sixties with Graves' hyperthyroidism that later progressed to Graves' ophthalmopathy.

The chain links TRBV5-6 to TRBJ1-5, with D possibly matching TRBD1 (5 bases). Germline V CDR1 and CDR2: SGHDT, YYEEEE. With 4 bases removed from V and 5 bases from J, the gap between germline ends came to 13 bases. The CDR3 is 14 amino acids. In DNA, the CDR3 is TGTGCCAGCAGCGGGGGTCCGACGGATCAGCCCCAGCATTTT. This gives the protein CASSGGPTDQPQHF.

This clonotype appeared many times. V is TRBV3-1 and J is TRBJ2-1, with D possibly called TRBD1 or TRBD2 (6 bases each). Trimming took 2 bases from V and 9 from J, leaving 20 bases between them. Germline CDR1 reads LGHDT; CDR2 reads YNNKEL (reference sequence). This CDR3 spans 16 amino acids. CDR3 region: CASSQRMGGRVFEQFF. Here the CDR3 DNA reads TGTGCCAGCAGCCAACGAATGGGGGGCCGTGTGTTTGAGCAGTTCTTC.

This clonotype was found many times. V gene TRBV3-1 combines with J gene TRBJ2-5; TRBD2 matches at 7 bases. This CDR3 is built from 16 residues. V was pared by 1 base and J by 1 base, with 6 bases of the junction left unmatched. Germline CDR1 reads LGHDT; CDR2 reads YNNKEL (reference sequence). The DNA of the CDR3 is TGTGCCAGCAGCCAAGGTGGGGGGGGAGGCCAAGAGACCCAGTACTTC. Its protein is CASSQGGGGGQETQYF.

The CDR3 loop reads CASSLTLDGGETQYF. The CDR3, as DNA: TGTGCCAGCAGCCTTACCCTTGACGGGGGAGAGACCCAGTACTTC. J is TRBJ2-5 and V is TRBV7-3; weak D call: TRBD2 (6 bases). Per the germline V gene, CDR1 is SGHTA and CDR2 is FQGTGA. The length of the CDR3 is 15 residues. Trimming took off 5 bases at V and 4 bases at J, with 17 bases between the two ends. Together with reference TRBV7-3 and TRBJ2-5, the CDR3 gives the full variable domain: GAGVSQTPSNKVTEKGKYVELRCDPISGHTALYWYRQSLGQGPEFLIYFQGTGAADDSGLPNDRFFAVRPEGSVSTLKIQRTERGDSAVYLCASSLTLDGGETQYFGPGTRLLVL.

This clonotype occurred many times. V and J are TRBV18 and TRBJ1-6, with 8 bases identical to TRBD1. The germline CDR1 and CDR2 sequences are KGHSH and LQKENI. The CDR3 consists of 14 residues. V lost 2 bases to trimming and J lost 8 bases; unmatched junction nucleotides: 2. CDR3 residues: CASSPLDRDSPLHF. Written as DNA, the CDR3 is TGTGCCAGCTCACCATTGGACAGGGATTCACCCCTCCACTTT.

J is TRBJ1-4 and V is TRBV3-1, with D perhaps TRBD1 (5 bases). Germline V lookup: CDR1 LGHDT, CDR2 YNNKEL (reference sequence). This CDR3 region has 15 residues. V lost 1 base to trimming and J lost 6 bases, with 12 bases between them. The CDR3 sequence: CASSQVLVRDEKLFF. For the CDR3, the DNA is TGTGCCAGCAGCCAAGTTCTAGTCAGGGATGAAAAACTGTTTTTT. Full variable domain (remainder filled in from reference TRBV3-1 and TRBJ1-4): DTAVSQTPKYLVTQMGNDKSIKCEQNLGHDTMYWYKQDSKKFLKIMFSYNNKELIINETVPNRFSPKSPDKAHLNLHINSLELGDSAVYFCASSQVLVRDEKLFFGSGTQLSVL.

This clonotype was seen ten or more times. The chain has TRBV11-2 and TRBJ2-1; 10 bases agree with TRBD2. Germline CDR1 SGHAT, CDR2 FQNNGV. The V and J ends lost 2 bases and 4 bases, in that order; junction bases with no gene match: 5. This CDR3 spans 16 amino acids. The CDR3 protein is CASSLTSGVLYNEQFF. CDR3 coding DNA: TGTGCCAGCAGCTTAACTAGCGGGGTCCTGTACAATGAGCAGTTCTTC.

Remarks on this clonotype: A much more abundant neighbour one base away suggests this may be a read error. V gene TRBV3-1 combines with J gene TRBJ2-3; D is ambiguous. The J call is in doubt because the DNA end fits TRBJ1-5 better. Germline values: CDR1 LGHDT, CDR2 YNNKEL (reference sequence). The CDR3 covers 15 residues. CDR3 region: CASSRGLSRTDTQHF. Here the CDR3 DNA reads TGTGCCAGCAGCCGAGGACTTTCCCGCACAGATACGCAGCATTTT.

This clonotype was recorded many times. The chain recombines TRBV6-1 with TRBJ2-1, with 10 positions matching TRBD2. Germline V CDR1 and CDR2: MNHNS, SASEGT. The CDR3 runs 15 residues. V dropped 5 bases and J dropped 4; count of bases not matched to a gene: 5. CDR3 protein: CASSSAGGEYNEQFF. Here the CDR3 DNA reads TGTGCCAGCAGTTCAGCGGGGGGGGAATACAATGAGCAGTTCTTC.

This chain joins TRBV6-1 and TRBJ1-1; 9 positions match TRBD1. The V and J ends lost 2 bases and 5 bases, in that order; junction bases with no gene match: 6. The CDR3 is 15 amino acids. Germline V gene lookup returns CDR1 MNHNS and CDR2 SASEGT. CDR3 region: CASSEPGQGWTEAFF. For the CDR3, the DNA is TGTGCCAGCAGTGAACCAGGACAGGGGTGGACTGAAGCTTTCTTT.

This sequence joins TRBV11-3 and TRBJ2-1; 9 bases align to TRBD1. The CDR3 runs 15 residues. The junction had 5 bases not matched to a gene; V was cut back by 5 bases and J by 3 bases. CDR1 and CDR2 from the germline V gene are SGHNT and YENEEA. The CDR3 loop is CASSRDRAFYNEQFF. CDR3 DNA sequence: TGTGCCAGCAGCCGGGACAGGGCGTTCTACAATGAGCAGTTCTTC. Full variable domain (remainder filled in from reference TRBV11-3 and TRBJ2-1): EAGVVQSPRYKIIEKKQPVAFWCNPISGHNTLYWYLQNLGQGPELLIRYENEEAVDDSQLPKDRFSAERLKGVDSTLKIQPAELGDSAVYLCASSRDRAFYNEQFFGPGTRLTVL.

The chain is built from TRBV11-1 and TRBJ2-2; 8 positions match TRBD2. The CDR3 loop spans 21 amino acids. Germline lookup yields CDR1 SGHAT and CDR2 FQDESV (reference sequence). V shed 5 bases and J 3 bases; nucleotides not matched to a gene: 23. CDR3 sequence reads: CASSPLISRGARERDTGELFF. The CDR3 bases are TGTGCCAGCAGCCCCCTGATCTCGCGGGGGGCTCGCGAACGGGACACCGGGGAGCTGTTTTTT.

This clonotype has only a few counts. This sequence joins TRBV27 and TRBJ2-7, with TRBD2 as a possible D gene (5 bases). Germline CDR1 is MNHEY and CDR2 is SMNVEV (reference sequence). Trimming removed 4 bases from V and 0 bases from J, with 16 bases in between. CDR3 length: 16 amino acids. The CDR3 DNA reads as TGTGCCAGCAGTTCCCGAGAGGGAGCCCTCTCCTACGAGCAGTACTTC. Protein sequence: CASSSREGALSYEQYF.

This clonotype was found many times. V usage is TRBV7-8 and J usage is TRBJ2-1, with 11 bases lining up with TRBD2. CDR1 and CDR2 from the germline V gene are SGHVS and FQNEAQ. After removal of 2 bases from V and 10 bases from J, the junction contained 10 bases not matched to a gene. The CDR3 loop spans 16 amino acids. CDR3 sequence: CASSLRELAGGGEQFF. The CDR3 coding sequence is TGTGCCAGCAGCTTAAGAGAGCTAGCGGGGGGAGGAGAGCAGTTCTTC.

This clonotype was observed a few times. Sequence at one end of the junction differs from germline and may be a read error. This chain uses TRBV20-1 with TRBJ2-5, with D uncertain. Germline assignment: CDR1 DFQATT and CDR2 SNEGSKA (reference sequence). The CDR3 spans 13 residues. CDR3 nucleotides: TGCAGTGCAAGAGGTAGTGGGGAAGAGACCCAGTACTTC. As protein: CSARGSGEETQYF.

The V call is TRBV20-1, the J call TRBJ2-7; D gene uncertain. The length of the CDR3 is 14 residues. With 6 bases removed from V and 3 bases from J, the gap between germline ends came to 18 bases. CDR1 is DFQATT and CDR2 is SNEGSKA in the germline V gene (reference sequence). The CDR3 region is CSANYRRSFYEQYF. The CDR3 region has the DNA TGCAGTGCGAATTACAGACGCTCTTTCTACGAGCAGTACTTC.

The chain couples TRBV12-5 to TRBJ2-1; 7 bases line up with TRBD2. The length of the CDR3 is 15 residues. CDR1 is LGHNT and CDR2 is FRNRAP in the germline V gene. V lost 2 bases to trimming and J lost 5 bases; unmatched junction nucleotides: 6. The CDR3 loop reads CASGLSGVLHNEQFF. In DNA, the CDR3 is TGTGCTAGTGGTTTGAGCGGGGTTTTGCACAATGAGCAGTTCTTC.

The chain has TRBV6-1 and TRBJ1-1, with 10 bases that match TRBD1. The germline gives CDR1 MNHNS, CDR2 SASEGT. The CDR3 totals 14 residues. The V gene end was trimmed by 3 bases and the J gene end by 11 bases; junction bases not matched to a gene: 9. The CDR3 DNA reads as TGTGCCAGCAGTGAGGGGACAGGGGTAGCGAGCGCTTTCTTT. Translation gives CASSEGTGVASAFF.

This clonotype was found a few times. This chain joins TRBV2 and TRBJ2-6; D not resolved. Germline-derived CDR1 and CDR2 are SNHLY and FYNNEI. Trimming pared 3 bases from V and 4 bases from J, leaving 10 bases between. The CDR3 covers 15 residues. The DNA for the CDR3 is TGTGCCAGCAGTGAGGAGTTCCCGGGGGCCAACGTCCTGACTTTC. Translation gives CASSEEFPGANVLTF.

The V call is TRBV15, the J call TRBJ1-5, with D unclear. The V gene lost 0 bases and the J gene lost 9 bases, with 9 bases spanning the gap. CDR3 size: 13 residues. Germline V gene lookup returns CDR1 LNHNV and CDR2 YYDKDF (reference sequence). The CDR3, as DNA: TGTGCCACCAGCAGAGATCGAGGACGGCCCCAGCATTTT. The encoded protein is CATSRDRGRPQHF.

This clonotype occurred many times. The chain uses TRBV18 and TRBJ1-1; 7 bases are shared with TRBD1. The CDR3 covers 15 residues. The germline CDR1 and CDR2 sequences are KGHSH and LQKENI. V shed 4 bases, J shed 4 bases, and the junction held 9 bases outside the gene matches. The CDR3 nucleotides are TGTGCCAGCTCACAGGGGGCGCGGGGAAGCACTGAAGCTTTCTTT. It is translated as CASSQGARGSTEAFF.

This clonotype was picked up a small number of times. The chain uses TRBV5-4 and TRBJ2-1; D possibly corresponds to TRBD2 (6 bases). CDR3 size: 15 residues. Germline CDR1 SGHNT, CDR2 YYREEE (reference sequence). Trimming took 0 bases from V and 5 from J, leaving 12 bases between them. The CDR3 region has the DNA TGTGCCAGCAGCTTGGTTACGGGGGAAAACAATGAGCAGTTCTTC. It is translated as CASSLVTGENNEQFF.

The chain has TRBV29-1 and TRBJ2-7; 7 bases fit TRBD1. Germline CDR1 is SQVTM and CDR2 is ANQGSEA. After removal of 3 bases from V and 5 bases from J, the junction contained 7 bases not matched to a gene. The CDR3 totals 13 residues. The CDR3 sequence: CSVDGRGTNEQYF. The CDR3, as DNA: TGCAGCGTTGATGGCAGGGGGACCAACGAGCAGTACTTC.